Below are 14 T cell receptor beta chains sequenced from a single sample in a study of blood T cell repertoires in COVID-19. Generated by immunoSEQ multiplex PCR, the TCRdb table keeps only in-frame clones and is missing some. The sample has about 480,000 clones; roughly 90% are singletons. Sequenced input: PBMCs or T cells enriched from blood (not recorded which). The receptors shown here come from a woman between 35 and 50 years old who had recovered from COVID-19.

The table lists this clone with a count of one. The chain recombines TRBV4-3 with TRBJ1-1, with D unclear. Germline V gene sequence: CDR1 LGHNA, CDR2 YSLEER. V lost 0 bases, J lost 0 bases, and 5 bases lay in between. This CDR3 is built from 14 residues. The CDR3 region has the DNA TGCGCCAGCAGCCAAGATCGGGTGAACACTGAAGCTTTCTTT. It codes for CASSQDRVNTEAFF.

The chain couples TRBV5-4 to TRBJ2-7, with TRBD1 identical over 7 bases. Unmatched junction bases numbered 6, after V lost 4 bases and J lost 5 bases. The CDR3 is 13 residues long. Germline CDR1 SGHNT, CDR2 YYREEE (reference sequence). This CDR3 is CASSLGQEDEQYF. The CDR3 DNA is TGTGCCAGCAGCCTCGGACAGGAAGACGAGCAGTACTTC.

The J gene is TRBJ1-2, the V gene TRBV30; TRBD1 agrees at 7 bases. Germline V CDR1 and CDR2: GTSNPN, SVGIG (reference sequence). V was clipped by 3 bases and J by 0 bases; unmatched bases: 4. The CDR3 runs to 14 residues. CDR3 sequence reads: CAWRTGTANYGYTF. The CDR3, as DNA: TGTGCCTGGAGAACCGGGACAGCTAACTATGGCTACACCTTC.

The chain combines TRBV29-1 with TRBJ2-1, with D possibly TRBD1 on 6 matching bases. The germline V gene encodes CDR1 SQVTM and CDR2 ANQGSEA. Trimming cost V 1 base and J 4 bases, with 14 bases left between them. The CDR3 runs 15 residues. CDR3 in DNA: TGCAGCGTTGAAGCTCGGGACACTCCTTACAATGAGCAGTTCTTC. Protein product: CSVEARDTPYNEQFF.

V is TRBV12-3 or TRBV12-4 and J is TRBJ1-2; 7 nucleotides line up with TRBD1. CDR3 length: 13 residues. Germline trimming cut 7 bases from V and 7 bases from J; bases unmatched to any gene: 9. In DNA form, the CDR3 reads TGTGCCAGCACCCGGGACTCAGGGGGTGGCTACACCTTC. It specifies CASTRDSGGGYTF.

The chain is built from TRBV9 and TRBJ2-4, with 11 positions matching TRBD2. CDR1 SGDLS and CDR2 YYNGEE come from the germline V gene. The ends lost 4 bases at V and 9 bases at J; junction bases unmatched: 9. The CDR3 is 15 amino acids. This chain's CDR3 is CASSFSGRAEGIQYF. The CDR3 DNA reads TGTGCCAGCAGCTTTAGCGGGAGGGCCGAAGGCATTCAGTACTTC.

The chain uses TRBV28 and TRBJ2-7, with a tentative D call TRBD2 (6 bases). CDR3 size: 11 residues. Trimming removed 1 base at V and 9 bases at J, with 7 bases between. The germline CDR1 and CDR2 sequences are MDHEN and SYDVKM. DNA for the CDR3: TGTGCCAGCAGTTTATTGGGAGGGCAGTACTTC. Amino acids: CASSLLGGQYF. Variable domain in full (rest from reference TRBV28 and TRBJ2-7): DVKVTQSSRYLVKRTGEKVFLECVQDMDHENMFWYRQDPGLGLRLIYFSYDVKMKEKGDIPEGYSVSREKKERFSLILESASTNQTSMYLCASSLLGGQYFGPGTRLTVT.

The chain recombines TRBV2 with TRBJ1-5, with D maybe TRBD1 (6 bases). Germline CDR1 SNHLY, CDR2 FYNNEI. This CDR3 has 14 residues. Trimming stripped 6 bases from V and 3 bases from J, with 12 bases between. The CDR3 is CASSQDRPNQPQHF. The CDR3, as DNA: TGTGCCAGCAGCCAAGACAGGCCCAATCAGCCCCAGCATTTT.

V is TRBV2 and J is TRBJ2-5, with 9 bases fitting TRBD1. This CDR3 region has 15 residues. Germline-derived CDR1 and CDR2 are SNHLY and FYNNEI. J lost 4 bases, V lost 10 bases, and 13 bases had no gene match. CDR3 DNA: TGTGCCACCCTCTTTCCGGGACAGGGTCGAGAGACCCAGTACTTC. Its protein is CATLFPGQGRETQYF.

The chain employs TRBV10-3 and TRBJ2-7; tentatively, D is TRBD1 (6 bases). The CDR3 is 16 residues long. The V end lost 1 base, the J end lost 0 bases, and 13 bases lay between the germline ends. Germline-derived CDR1 and CDR2 are ENHRY and SYGVKD. Here the CDR3 DNA reads TGTGCCATCAGTGAGTTGCGGACAGAGAGCTCCTACGAGCAGTACTTC. Amino acid sequence: CAISELRTESSYEQYF.

A single count supports this clone. The chain employs TRBV7-8 and TRBJ1-2; 9 bases fit TRBD1. The CDR3 covers 15 residues. Unmatched junction bases numbered 5, after V lost 4 bases and J lost 2 bases. Germline V gives CDR1 SGHVS, CDR2 FQNEAQ. In DNA form, the CDR3 reads TGTGCCAGCAGCTCCGCGACAGGGGGGAACTATGGCTACACCTTC. Residues: CASSSATGGNYGYTF.

The chain couples TRBV27 to TRBJ2-7; 14 bases are a match to TRBD2. There are 17 residues in the CDR3. Germline CDR1 is MNHEY and CDR2 is SMNVEV (reference sequence). V was clipped by 0 bases and J by 4 bases; unmatched bases: 5. CDR3 nucleotide sequence: TGTGCCAGCAGTTTATCCCTCAGGACTAGCGGGAGGTACGAGCAGTACTTC. This translates into CASSLSLRTSGRYEQYF.

The chain recombines TRBV6-5 with TRBJ1-1, with D maybe TRBD1 (6 bases). Germline values: CDR1 MNHEY, CDR2 SVGAGI. The CDR3 runs 15 residues. Trimming removed 5 bases at V and 6 bases at J, with 19 bases between. In DNA form, the CDR3 reads TGTGCCAGCAGTCCTACCGGGGGGGCCATCCCTGAAGCTTTCTTT. Its protein is CASSPTGGAIPEAFF.

CDR3 nucleotides: TGTGCCAGCAGCTTGGACGAGCGGTCGAACACCGGGGAGCTGTTTTTT. The encoded protein is CASSLDERSNTGELFF. This rearrangement joins TRBV5-4 to TRBJ2-2, with D tentatively TRBD2 (5 bases). With 0 bases removed from V and 0 bases from J, the gap between germline ends came to 9 bases. Germline V CDR1 and CDR2: SGHNT, YYREEE (reference sequence). The CDR3 runs 16 residues.